These 20 T cell receptor beta chains were all obtained from the same sample, sequenced in a study of blood T cell repertoires in COVID-19. Measured with immunoSEQ multiplex PCR; TCRdb has only the in-frame clones, and not every one. Of 50,000 to 65,000 clones in the sample, approximately 84% are singletons; the top ten hold about 3.5%. Sequencing was carried out using peripheral blood. The receptors originated from a man aged 50 to 59 with active COVID-19.

The chain joins TRBV9 to TRBJ1-1; TRBD1 might be the D (5 bases). This CDR3 contains 15 residues. Germline values: CDR1 SGDLS, CDR2 YYNGEE. V gave up 1 base and J gave up 1 base, with 11 bases separating them. In DNA form, the CDR3 reads TGTGCCAGCAGCGTATTACCGGGGGAGAACACTGAAGCTTTCTTT. The encoded protein is CASSVLPGENTEAFF.

The V call is TRBV18, the J call TRBJ1-1; 7 positions agree with TRBD1. V trimming: 5 bases; J trimming: 5 bases; junction bases outside the gene matches: 11. Germline V gene data show CDR1 as KGHSH and CDR2 as LQKENI. The CDR3 contains 15 residues. This chain's CDR3 is CASSAGRQGKTEAFF. CDR3 coding DNA: TGTGCCAGCTCAGCGGGGAGACAGGGAAAAACTGAAGCTTTCTTT.

The chain uses TRBV6-4 and TRBJ1-2; the D gene is possibly TRBD1 (6 bases). The V end was cut by 5 bases, the J end by 4 bases, with 14 bases between. The V gene's germline CDR1 is MRHNA and CDR2 SNTAGT. This CDR3 region has 14 residues. As DNA, the CDR3 is TGTGCCAGCAGTCCCCGCGGGGGGGCCTATGGCTACACCTTC. Its protein product is CASSPRGGAYGYTF.

The rearrangement uses TRBV27 and TRBJ2-7, with unresolved D. This CDR3 spans 15 amino acids. Deletions cut 6 bases from V and 2 bases from J, with 17 bases between. Per germline, CDR1 MNHEY and CDR2 SMNVEV (reference sequence). CDR3 coding DNA: TGTGCCAGCAGCCAACCCGGCCGGGTCCCCTACGAGCAGTACTTC. This encodes CASSQPGRVPYEQYF.

The chain uses TRBV19 and TRBJ1-1; D gene uncertain. The CDR3 totals 15 residues. Per the germline V gene, CDR1 is LNHDA and CDR2 is SQIVND (reference sequence). V shed 3 bases and J shed 3 bases, with 14 bases lying between them. The CDR3 DNA follows: TGTGCCAGTAGTATTGGCGGGGAAAGGGACACTGAAGCTTTCTTT. Translated, it gives CASSIGGERDTEAFF.

The V call is TRBV2, the J call TRBJ2-3; D gene unclear. Germline loops: CDR1 SNHLY, CDR2 FYNNEI. This CDR3 is 14 amino acids long. V lost 3 bases and J lost 0, with 7 bases in between. In DNA form, the CDR3 reads TGTGCCAGCAGTGACGGGTATAGCACAGATACGCAGTATTTT. This sequence encodes CASSDGYSTDTQYF.

This chain links TRBV3-1 (or the pseudogene TRBV3-2) with TRBJ1-2; D remains ambiguous. There are 13 residues in the CDR3. Germline assignment: CDR1 LGHDT and CDR2 YNNKEL (reference sequence). Trimming took off 4 bases at V and 4 bases at J, with 10 bases between the two ends. CDR3 bases: TGTGCCAGCAGCCGGGAGGGTGCCTATGGCTACACCTTC. It codes for CASSREGAYGYTF.

The chain is built from TRBV19 and TRBJ2-1; TRBD1 might be the D (5 bases). Germline V lookup: CDR1 LNHDA, CDR2 SQIVND (reference sequence). Between the trimmed V and J ends, which lost 4 bases and 3 bases, there was a span of 13 bases. The CDR3 has 15 residues. CDR3 loop: CASSRNGADYNEQFF. CDR3 DNA sequence: TGTGCCAGTAGTAGGAATGGGGCGGACTACAATGAGCAGTTCTTC.

V and J are TRBV3-1 (or the pseudogene TRBV3-2) and TRBJ2-1; 9 bases are a match to TRBD1. V lost 4 bases and J lost 7; bases outside the gene matches: 2. The CDR3 extends over 13 amino acids. CDR1 and CDR2 from the germline V gene are LGHDT and YNNKEL (reference sequence). The CDR3 nucleotides read TGTGCCAGCAGCCGACAGGGGGGGAATGAGCAGTTCTTC. It yields the protein CASSRQGGNEQFF.

This sequence joins TRBV3-1 (or the pseudogene TRBV3-2) and TRBJ1-5; unclear D gene. V lost 0 bases and J lost 7, with 7 bases in between. CDR1 is LGHDT and CDR2 is YNNKEL in the germline V gene (reference sequence). The CDR3 length is 13 residues. CDR3 sequence: CASSQDLQQPQHF. For the CDR3, the DNA is TGTGCCAGCAGCCAAGATCTCCAGCAGCCCCAGCATTTT.

This clone turned up a few times. The V and J genes are TRBV7-8 and TRBJ2-7, with TRBD2 matching over 10 bases. In germline, CDR1 is SGHVS, CDR2 FQNEAQ. V dropped 1 base and J dropped 0; count of bases not matched to a gene: 6. This CDR3 region has 17 residues. The CDR3 DNA follows: TGTGCCAGCAGCTTAGTGGGGACTAGCGAGAGCTCCTACGAGCAGTACTTC. Its translation: CASSLVGTSESSYEQYF.

V gene TRBV11-3 combines with J gene TRBJ2-3; D unclear. Germline V gives CDR1 SGHNT, CDR2 YENEEA. Trimming pared 1 base from V and 6 bases from J, leaving 8 bases between. The CDR3 totals 13 residues. CDR3 DNA sequence: TGTGCCAGCAGCTTAGTGTCAGGCGATACGCAGTATTTT. As protein: CASSLVSGDTQYF.

V gene TRBV7-3 combines with J gene TRBJ2-3; D unresolved. This CDR3 comprises 14 residues. V was trimmed by 1 base and J by 3 bases, leaving 8 bases between them. Germline-derived CDR1 and CDR2 are SGHTA and FQGTGA. In DNA, the CDR3 is TGTGCCAGCAGCTTAAGGTGGAGAACAGATACGCAGTATTTT. Its translation: CASSLRWRTDTQYF.

The chain employs TRBV7-9 and TRBJ1-4; TRBD1 matches at 12 bases. Per the germline V gene, CDR1 is SEHNR and CDR2 is FQNEAQ (reference sequence). The CDR3 is 13 residues long. Trimming at V came to 5 bases and at J to 16 bases, leaving 8 bases not matched to a gene. The CDR3 region is CASSTEGQGARFF. The CDR3, as DNA: TGTGCCAGCAGCACAGAGGGACAGGGGGCGCGGTTTTTT.

This clone was recorded only once. The chain combines TRBV11-1 with TRBJ2-1; D is possibly TRBD1 (6 bases). Between the trimmed V and J ends, which lost 5 bases and 3 bases, there was a span of 11 bases. CDR1 and CDR2 (germline): SGHAT, FQDESV (reference sequence). The CDR3 runs to 14 residues. The CDR3 spells CASSPWTDYNEQFF. CDR3 bases: TGTGCCAGCAGCCCCTGGACAGACTACAATGAGCAGTTCTTC.

This chain uses TRBV12-3 or TRBV12-4 with TRBJ2-5; maybe TRBD1 (6 bases). The CDR3 is 13 amino acids. Trimming took off 6 bases at V and 5 bases at J, with 13 bases between the two ends. The CDR3 DNA reads as TGTGCCAGCAGGATTCAGGGGAAGGAGACCCAGTACTTC. Its translation: CASRIQGKETQYF.

This sequence joins TRBV5-1 and TRBJ2-1; no reliable D call. There are 12 residues in the CDR3. Trimming left V 0 bases short and J 6 bases short, with 4 bases between. Germline lookup yields CDR1 SGHRS and CDR2 YFSETQ. The CDR3 loop is CASSLELNEQFF. CDR3 bases: TGCGCCAGCAGCTTGGAACTCAATGAGCAGTTCTTC.

This chain joins TRBV9 and TRBJ2-3, with 14 positions matching TRBD2. The CDR3 runs to 18 residues. Unmatched junction bases numbered 5, after V lost 0 bases and J lost 2 bases. Germline CDR1 is SGDLS and CDR2 is YYNGEE. CDR3 amino acids: CASSVGLAGGQATDTQYF. The CDR3 DNA reads TGTGCCAGCAGCGTAGGACTAGCGGGGGGGCAGGCCACAGATACGCAGTATTTT.

This chain connects TRBV28 to TRBJ1-1, with D perhaps TRBD1 (6 bases). Germline values: CDR1 MDHEN, CDR2 SYDVKM. V gave up 2 bases and J gave up 11 bases, with 12 bases separating them. The CDR3 is made up of 12 amino acids. The CDR3 sequence: CASSLGVQGAFF. CDR3 in DNA: TGTGCCAGCAGTTTAGGTGTCCAGGGGGCTTTCTTT.

This clone was picked up many times. This chain uses TRBV6-5 with TRBJ1-4, with TRBD1 matching 9 bases. Germline V gene sequence: CDR1 MNHEY, CDR2 SVGAGI. The J segment lost 5 bases and the V segment lost 6 bases, leaving 4 bases of the junction unmatched. This CDR3 comprises 14 residues. The CDR3 coding sequence is TGTGCCAGCAGCCTTGACAGGGGGAATGAAAAACTGTTTTTT. It yields the protein CASSLDRGNEKLFF.